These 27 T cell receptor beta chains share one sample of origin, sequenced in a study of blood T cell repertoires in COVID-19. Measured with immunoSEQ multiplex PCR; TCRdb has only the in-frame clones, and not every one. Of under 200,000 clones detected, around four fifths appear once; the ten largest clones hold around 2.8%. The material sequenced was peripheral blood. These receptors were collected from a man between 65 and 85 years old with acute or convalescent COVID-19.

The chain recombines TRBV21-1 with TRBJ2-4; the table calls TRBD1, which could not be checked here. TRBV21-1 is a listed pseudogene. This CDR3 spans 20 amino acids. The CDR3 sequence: CASSISDMFGQRTAKNIQYF. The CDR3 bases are TGTGCCAGCAGCATCAGTGACATGTTTGGACAGCGGACGGCCAAAAACATTCAGTACTTC.

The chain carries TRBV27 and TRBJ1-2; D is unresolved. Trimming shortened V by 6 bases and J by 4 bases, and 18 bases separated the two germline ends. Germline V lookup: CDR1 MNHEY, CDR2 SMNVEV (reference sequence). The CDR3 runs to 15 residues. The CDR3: CASSRTGMETYGYTF. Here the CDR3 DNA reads TGTGCCAGCAGCCGAACGGGGATGGAGACCTATGGCTACACCTTC.

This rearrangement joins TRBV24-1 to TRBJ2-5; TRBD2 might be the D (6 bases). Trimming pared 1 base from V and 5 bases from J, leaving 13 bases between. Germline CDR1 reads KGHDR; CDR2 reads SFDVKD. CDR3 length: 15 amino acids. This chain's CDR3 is CATSDLSRGWETQYF. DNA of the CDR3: TGTGCCACCAGTGATTTATCCCGGGGGTGGGAGACCCAGTACTTC.

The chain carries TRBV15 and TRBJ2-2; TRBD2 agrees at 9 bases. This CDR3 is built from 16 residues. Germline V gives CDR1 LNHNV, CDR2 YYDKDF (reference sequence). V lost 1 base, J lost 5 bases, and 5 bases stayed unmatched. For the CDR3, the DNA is TGTGCCACCAGCAGAGGTAGCGGGGGAACAACCGGGGAGCTGTTTTTT. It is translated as CATSRGSGGTTGELFF.

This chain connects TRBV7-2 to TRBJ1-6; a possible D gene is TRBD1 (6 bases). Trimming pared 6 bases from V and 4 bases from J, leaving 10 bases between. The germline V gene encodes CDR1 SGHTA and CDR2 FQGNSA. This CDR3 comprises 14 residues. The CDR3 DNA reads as TGTGCCAGCAGACCAGGGGCGTATAATTCACCCCTCCACTTT. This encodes CASRPGAYNSPLHF.

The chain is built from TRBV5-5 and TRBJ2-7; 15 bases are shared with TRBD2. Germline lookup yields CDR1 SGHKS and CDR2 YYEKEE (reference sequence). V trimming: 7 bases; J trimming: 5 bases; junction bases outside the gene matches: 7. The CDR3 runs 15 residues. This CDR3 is CASGTGLAGGNEQYF. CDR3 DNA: TGTGCCAGCGGGACGGGACTAGCGGGAGGAAACGAGCAGTACTTC. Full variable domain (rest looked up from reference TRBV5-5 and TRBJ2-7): DAGVTQSPTHLIKTRGQQVTLRCSPISGHKSVSWYQQVLGQGPQFIFQYYEKEERGRGNFPDRFSARQFPNYSSELNVNALLLGDSALYLCASGTGLAGGNEQYFGPGTRLTVT.

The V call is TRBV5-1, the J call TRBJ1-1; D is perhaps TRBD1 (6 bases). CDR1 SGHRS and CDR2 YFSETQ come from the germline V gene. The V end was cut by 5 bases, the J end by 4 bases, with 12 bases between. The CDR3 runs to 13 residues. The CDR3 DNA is TGCGCCAGCAGGCTGGACAGTCTCACTGAAGCTTTCTTT. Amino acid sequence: CASRLDSLTEAFF.

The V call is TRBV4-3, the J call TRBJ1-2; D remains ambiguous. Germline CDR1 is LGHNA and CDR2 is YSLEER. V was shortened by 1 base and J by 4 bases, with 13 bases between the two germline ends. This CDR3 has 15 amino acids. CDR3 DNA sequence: TGCGCCAGCAGCCAAGCCCCCCCCGGGTCCTATGGCTACACCTTC. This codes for CASSQAPPGSYGYTF.

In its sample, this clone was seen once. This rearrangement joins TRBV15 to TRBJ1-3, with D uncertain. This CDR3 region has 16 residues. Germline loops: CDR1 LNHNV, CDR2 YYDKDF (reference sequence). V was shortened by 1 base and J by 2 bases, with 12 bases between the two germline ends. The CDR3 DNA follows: TGTGCCACCAGCAGAGGACATAAGACCCCTGGAAACACCATATATTTT. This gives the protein CATSRGHKTPGNTIYF.

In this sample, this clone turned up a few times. The CDR3 DNA reads as TGTGCCAGTAAACCGGGACAGGGGTACAATGAGCAGTTCTTC. It specifies CASKPGQGYNEQFF. The chain couples TRBV19 to TRBJ2-1; 10 nucleotides match TRBD1. Germline V gives CDR1 LNHDA, CDR2 SQIVND (reference sequence). This CDR3 region has 14 residues. Trimming at V came to 7 bases and at J to 4 bases, leaving 4 bases not matched to a gene.

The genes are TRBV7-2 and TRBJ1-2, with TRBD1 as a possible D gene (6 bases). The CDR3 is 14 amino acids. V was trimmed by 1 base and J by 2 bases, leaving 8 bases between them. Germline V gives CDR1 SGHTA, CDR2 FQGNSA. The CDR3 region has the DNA TGTGCCAGCAGCTTAGATGGGACAAACTATGGCTACACCTTC. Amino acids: CASSLDGTNYGYTF.

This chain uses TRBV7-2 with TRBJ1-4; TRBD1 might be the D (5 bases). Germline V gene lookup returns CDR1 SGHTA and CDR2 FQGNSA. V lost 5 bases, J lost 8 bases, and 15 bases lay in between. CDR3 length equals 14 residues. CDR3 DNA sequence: TGTGCCAGCAGCCCGTGGCGGGGGGTGGAAAAACTGTTTTTT. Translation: CASSPWRGVEKLFF.

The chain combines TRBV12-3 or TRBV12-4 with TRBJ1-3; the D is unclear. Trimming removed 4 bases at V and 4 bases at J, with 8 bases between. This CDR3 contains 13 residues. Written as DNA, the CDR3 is TGTGCCAGCAGTTACATTGCAGGAAACACCATATATTTT. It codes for CASSYIAGNTIYF.

CDR3 protein: CASSSIQTNYGYTF. The CDR3 DNA is TGTGCCAGCAGTTCAATACAGACTAACTATGGCTACACCTTC. The chain joins TRBV2 to TRBJ1-2; D ambiguous. The germline V gene encodes CDR1 SNHLY and CDR2 FYNNEI. This CDR3 spans 14 amino acids. Trimming removed 5 bases from V and 0 bases from J, with 10 bases in between.

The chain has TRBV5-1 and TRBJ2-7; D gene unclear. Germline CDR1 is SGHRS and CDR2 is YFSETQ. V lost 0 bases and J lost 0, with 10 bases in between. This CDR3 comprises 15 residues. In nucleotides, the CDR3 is TGCGCCAGCAGCTTGGGAGGCGCCAACTCCTACGAGCAGTACTTC. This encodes CASSLGGANSYEQYF.

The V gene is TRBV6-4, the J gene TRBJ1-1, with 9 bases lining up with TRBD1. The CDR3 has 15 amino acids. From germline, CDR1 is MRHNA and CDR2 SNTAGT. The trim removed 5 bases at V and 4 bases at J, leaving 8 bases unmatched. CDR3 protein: CASSTQGQGSTEAFF. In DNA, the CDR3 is TGTGCCAGCAGTACTCAGGGACAGGGATCCACTGAAGCTTTCTTT.

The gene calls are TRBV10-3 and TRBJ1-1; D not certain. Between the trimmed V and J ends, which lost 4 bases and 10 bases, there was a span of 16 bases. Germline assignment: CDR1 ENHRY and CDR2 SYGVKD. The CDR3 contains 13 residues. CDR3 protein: CAISGHDQIGAFF. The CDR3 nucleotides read TGTGCCATCAGTGGGCACGATCAAATTGGAGCTTTCTTT.

CDR3 amino acids: CSVQGAKDGYTF. Written as DNA, the CDR3 is TGCAGCGTGCAAGGGGCAAAGGATGGCTACACCTTC. This chain connects TRBV29-1 to TRBJ1-2; a possible D gene is TRBD1 (5 bases). CDR1 is SQVTM, CDR2 ANQGSEA, per germline. CDR3 length equals 12 residues. Trimming removed 6 bases at V and 6 bases at J, with 14 bases between.

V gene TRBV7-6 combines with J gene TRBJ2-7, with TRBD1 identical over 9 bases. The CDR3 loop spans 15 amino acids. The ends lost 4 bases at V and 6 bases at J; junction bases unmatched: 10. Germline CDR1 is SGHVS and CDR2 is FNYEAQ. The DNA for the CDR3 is TGTGCCAGCAGCTCAAACCCGGGACAGGGCACCGAGCAGTACTTC. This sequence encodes CASSSNPGQGTEQYF.

In DNA, the CDR3 is TGTGCCAGCAGTTTATCGGCGGGGGACTTCTACAATGAGCAGTTCTTC. Its protein is CASSLSAGDFYNEQFF. This rearrangement joins TRBV27 to TRBJ2-1, with 7 bases that match TRBD2. J lost 3 bases, V lost 0 bases, and 5 bases had no gene match. The CDR3 consists of 16 residues. Germline CDR1 MNHEY, CDR2 SMNVEV (reference sequence).

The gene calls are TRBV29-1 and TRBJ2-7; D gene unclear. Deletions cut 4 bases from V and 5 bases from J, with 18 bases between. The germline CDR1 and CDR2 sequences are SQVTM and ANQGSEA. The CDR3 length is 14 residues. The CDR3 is CSVALNRLGDEQYF. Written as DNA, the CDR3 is TGCAGCGTTGCTCTAAATAGGCTGGGCGACGAGCAGTACTTC.

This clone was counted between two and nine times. The chain's CDR3 is CASSLSSGLNSYEQYF. CDR3 bases: TGTGCCAGCAGCTTGAGCTCGGGACTGAACTCCTACGAGCAGTACTTC. The chain recombines TRBV5-5 with TRBJ2-7; D may be TRBD2 (6 bases). The CDR3 is 16 amino acids. V was cut by 1 base and J by 0 bases, with 14 bases left in between. Germline values: CDR1 SGHKS, CDR2 YYEKEE (reference sequence).

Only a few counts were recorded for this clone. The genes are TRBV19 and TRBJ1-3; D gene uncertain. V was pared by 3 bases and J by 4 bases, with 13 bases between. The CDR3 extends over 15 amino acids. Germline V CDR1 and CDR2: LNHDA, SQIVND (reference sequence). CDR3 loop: CASSMIGVSGNTIYF. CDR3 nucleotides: TGTGCCAGTAGTATGATCGGTGTCTCCGGAAACACCATATATTTT.

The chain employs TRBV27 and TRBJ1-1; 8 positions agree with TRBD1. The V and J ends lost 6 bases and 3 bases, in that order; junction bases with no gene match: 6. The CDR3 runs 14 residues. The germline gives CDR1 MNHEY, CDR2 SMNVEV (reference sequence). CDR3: CASRSGQADTEAFF. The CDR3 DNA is TGTGCCAGCAGATCGGGACAGGCGGACACTGAAGCTTTCTTT.

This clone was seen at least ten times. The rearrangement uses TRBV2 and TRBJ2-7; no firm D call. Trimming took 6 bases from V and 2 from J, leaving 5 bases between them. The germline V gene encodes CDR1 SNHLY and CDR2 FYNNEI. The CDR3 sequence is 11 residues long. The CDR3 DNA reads TGTGCCAGCAGCTATACCTACGAGCAGTACTTC. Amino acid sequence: CASSYTYEQYF.

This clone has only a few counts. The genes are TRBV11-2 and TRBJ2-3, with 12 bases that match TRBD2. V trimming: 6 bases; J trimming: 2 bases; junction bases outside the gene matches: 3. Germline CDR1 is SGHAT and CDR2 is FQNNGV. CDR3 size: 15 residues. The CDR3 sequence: CASSLAGGPTDTQYF. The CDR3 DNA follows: TGTGCCAGCAGTCTAGCGGGGGGGCCCACAGATACGCAGTATTTT. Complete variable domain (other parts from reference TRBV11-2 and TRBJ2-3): EAGVAQSPRYKIIEKRQSVAFWCNPISGHATLYWYQQILGQGPKLLIQFQNNGVVDDSQLPKDRFSAERLKGVDSTLKIQPAKLEDSAVYLCASSLAGGPTDTQYFGPGTRLTVL.

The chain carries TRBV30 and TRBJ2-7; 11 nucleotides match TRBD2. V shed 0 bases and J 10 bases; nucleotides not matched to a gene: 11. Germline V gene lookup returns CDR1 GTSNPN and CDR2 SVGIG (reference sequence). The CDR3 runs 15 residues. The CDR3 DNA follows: TGTGCCTGGAGTGTAGCGAGTCCGGGACTAGCGGTACAGTACTTC. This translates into CAWSVASPGLAVQYF.